Presented here are 27 T cell receptor beta chains from one specimen sequenced in a study of monozygotic twins with inflammatory bowel disease. For each CDR3 protein, TCRdb gives one entry from its re-call of the 5' RACE reads, without DNA. This sample's table has some 200,000 distinct CDR3 sequences. Sequencing input: blood. Receptors were obtained from a human donor with ulcerative colitis or Crohn's disease, or a healthy co-twin of an affected twin (not recorded which).

V and J are TRBV20-1 and TRBJ1-2; without DNA, the TCRdb call of TRBD1 cannot be checked. The germline gives CDR1 DFQATT, CDR2 SNEGSKA (reference sequence). The CDR3 covers 14 residues. The CDR3 protein is CSATRQNENYGYTF.

This chain joins TRBV25-1 and TRBJ2-6. The CDR3 sequence is 15 residues long. In germline, CDR1 is MGHDK, CDR2 SYGVNS. Here the CDR3 reads CASSIPGPGANVLTF.

V usage is TRBV3-1 and J usage is TRBJ2-2; TCRdb returns TRBD2, unconfirmable since there is no DNA. The CDR3 sequence is 13 residues long. The germline V gene encodes CDR1 LGHDT and CDR2 YNNKEL (reference sequence). CDR3 sequence reads: CASSHGRAGELFF.

The V and J genes are TRBV7-2 and TRBJ2-1. The germline V gene encodes CDR1 SGHTA and CDR2 FQGNSA. The length of the CDR3 is 16 residues. The chain's CDR3 is CASSLTGFEVYNEQFF.

The V and J genes are TRBV4-1 and TRBJ2-7; without DNA, the TCRdb call of TRBD2 cannot be checked. This CDR3 comprises 16 residues. CDR1 and CDR2 from the germline V gene are MGHRA and YSYEKL. CDR3 region: CASSLGPSGGGYEQYF.

The rearrangement uses TRBV5-1 and TRBJ1-1; without DNA, the TCRdb call of TRBD1 cannot be checked. From germline, CDR1 is SGHRS and CDR2 YFSETQ. The length of the CDR3 is 16 residues. CDR3 in amino acids: CASSLFRGHANTEAFF.

CDR3 loop: CASSFNTGNEQFF. The chain uses TRBV5-1 and TRBJ2-1; the TRBD1 assignment by TCRdb is unverifiable without DNA. This CDR3 is 13 amino acids long. Germline V gene data show CDR1 as SGHRS and CDR2 as YFSETQ.

V is TRBV12-3 or TRBV12-4 and J is TRBJ2-7; as DNA is missing, the TRBD1 call by TCRdb cannot be tested. The length of the CDR3 is 14 residues. Here the CDR3 reads CASRPGQVSLGQYF.

The chain recombines TRBV20-1 with TRBJ1-1. Germline V gene data show CDR1 as DFQATT and CDR2 as SNEGSKA (reference sequence). This CDR3 has 13 amino acids. Here the CDR3 reads CSAKKNLAQEVFF.

CDR3 sequence reads: CASSLMTSGVSYNEQFF. This rearrangement joins TRBV5-1 to TRBJ2-1; TCRdb proposes TRBD2, but this gene call is untestable without DNA. The CDR3 length is 17 residues. The germline gives CDR1 SGHRS, CDR2 YFSETQ.

The chain employs TRBV6-5 and TRBJ1-1; there is no DNA to check the TCRdb D call of TRBD1. CDR1 is MNHEY and CDR2 is SVGAGI in the germline V gene. The CDR3 is 15 residues long. CDR3 sequence: CASSYGGSPDTEAFF.

The genes are TRBV9 and TRBJ1-2. The CDR3 covers 15 residues. Germline-derived CDR1 and CDR2 are SGDLS and YYNGEE. CDR3 region: CASSVDGQTIYGYTF.

This CDR3 reads CAISDGSENTGELFF. The chain combines TRBV10-3 with TRBJ2-2. CDR3 size: 15 residues. Germline V gene data show CDR1 as ENHRY and CDR2 as SYGVKD.

The chain is built from TRBV12-3 or TRBV12-4 and TRBJ2-7; TCRdb's assignment of TRBD1 cannot be checked, as there is no DNA. The CDR3 spans 15 residues. Here the CDR3 reads CASSLATGALYEQYF.

Here the CDR3 reads CASSLGIRGHSATNEKLFF. The rearrangement uses TRBV7-2 and TRBJ1-4. The V gene's germline CDR1 is SGHTA and CDR2 FQGNSA. CDR3 size: 19 residues. Full variable domain (remainder filled in from reference TRBV7-2 and TRBJ1-4): GAGVSQSPSNKVTEKGKDVELRCDPISGHTALYWYRQSLGQGLEFLIYFQGNSAPDKSGLPSDRFSAERTGGSVSTLTIQRTQQEDSAVYLCASSLGIRGHSATNEKLFFGSGTQLSVL.

The genes are TRBV20-1 and TRBJ1-1; as DNA is missing, the TRBD1 call by TCRdb cannot be tested. Looked up from germline, CDR1 is DFQATT and CDR2 is SNEGSKA (reference sequence). The CDR3 extends over 13 amino acids. Here the CDR3 reads CSALGGGNTEAFF.

The chain is built from TRBV20-1 and TRBJ2-3. The length of the CDR3 is 11 residues. Germline lookup yields CDR1 DFQATT and CDR2 SNEGSKA (reference sequence). The chain's CDR3 is CSAMVGDTQYF.

The gene calls are TRBV5-1 and TRBJ2-1; the TCRdb call, TRBD1, lacks DNA for checking. This CDR3 comprises 15 residues. Germline V CDR1 and CDR2: SGHRS, YFSETQ. Here the CDR3 reads CASSLWDRAYNEQFF. The full variable domain, in which reference TRBV5-1 and TRBJ2-1 provide the parts outside the CDR3, is KAGVTQTPRYLIKTRGQQVTLSCSPISGHRSVSWYQQTPGQGLQFLFEYFSETQRNKGNFPGRFSGRQFSNSRSEMNVSTLELGDSALYLCASSLWDRAYNEQFFGPGTRLTVL.

The V gene is TRBV20-1, the J gene TRBJ1-6; TCRdb designates TRBD1, a call that cannot be tested without DNA. CDR3 length equals 13 residues. CDR1 DFQATT and CDR2 SNEGSKA come from the germline V gene (reference sequence). The CDR3 sequence: CSARDSRGSPLHF.

The chain links TRBV12-3 or TRBV12-4 to TRBJ2-7; as DNA is missing, the TRBD2 call by TCRdb cannot be tested. This CDR3 region has 16 residues. CDR3 protein: CASSWGVSGRVDEQYF.

The V gene is TRBV7-9, the J gene TRBJ2-5. The germline V gene encodes CDR1 SEHNR and CDR2 FQNEAQ (reference sequence). CDR3 length equals 13 residues. CDR3 sequence reads: CASSQQRMETQYF. The full variable domain, its missing parts supplied by reference TRBV7-9 and TRBJ2-5, is DTGVSQNPRHKITKRGQNVTFRCDPISEHNRLYWYRQTLGQGPEFLTYFQNEAQLEKSRLLSDRFSAERPKGSFSTLEIQRTEQGDSAMYLCASSQQRMETQYFGPGTRLLVL.

This chain links TRBV20-1 with TRBJ2-1. The CDR3 sequence is 15 residues long. Germline V gene lookup returns CDR1 DFQATT and CDR2 SNEGSKA (reference sequence). CDR3 protein: CSAIAGSSSYNEQFF.

The rearrangement joins TRBV12-3 or TRBV12-4 to TRBJ1-5. The CDR3 consists of 14 residues. This CDR3 reads CASSGSLSNQPQHF.

This chain connects TRBV7-2 to TRBJ1-1. The CDR3 consists of 14 residues. Germline V CDR1 and CDR2: SGHTA, FQGNSA. The CDR3 spells CASSLIPGNTEAFF.

The chain combines TRBV28 with TRBJ1-1; checking the TCRdb D call of TRBD1 is not possible without DNA. The CDR3 runs 14 residues. Germline lookup yields CDR1 MDHEN and CDR2 SYDVKM. CDR3 sequence: CASSRGWGDTEAFF.

This chain uses TRBV18 with TRBJ2-3; the D call from TCRdb, TRBD1, cannot be confirmed without DNA. Germline loops: CDR1 KGHSH, CDR2 LQKENI. The CDR3 has 15 residues. CDR3 amino acids: CASSRIRGGTDTQYF.

The V and J genes are TRBV5-1 and TRBJ2-1; there is no DNA to check the TCRdb D call of TRBD2. CDR3 length: 19 residues. Germline loops: CDR1 SGHRS, CDR2 YFSETQ. The CDR3 sequence is CASSPLSSGGSSVSHEQFF.